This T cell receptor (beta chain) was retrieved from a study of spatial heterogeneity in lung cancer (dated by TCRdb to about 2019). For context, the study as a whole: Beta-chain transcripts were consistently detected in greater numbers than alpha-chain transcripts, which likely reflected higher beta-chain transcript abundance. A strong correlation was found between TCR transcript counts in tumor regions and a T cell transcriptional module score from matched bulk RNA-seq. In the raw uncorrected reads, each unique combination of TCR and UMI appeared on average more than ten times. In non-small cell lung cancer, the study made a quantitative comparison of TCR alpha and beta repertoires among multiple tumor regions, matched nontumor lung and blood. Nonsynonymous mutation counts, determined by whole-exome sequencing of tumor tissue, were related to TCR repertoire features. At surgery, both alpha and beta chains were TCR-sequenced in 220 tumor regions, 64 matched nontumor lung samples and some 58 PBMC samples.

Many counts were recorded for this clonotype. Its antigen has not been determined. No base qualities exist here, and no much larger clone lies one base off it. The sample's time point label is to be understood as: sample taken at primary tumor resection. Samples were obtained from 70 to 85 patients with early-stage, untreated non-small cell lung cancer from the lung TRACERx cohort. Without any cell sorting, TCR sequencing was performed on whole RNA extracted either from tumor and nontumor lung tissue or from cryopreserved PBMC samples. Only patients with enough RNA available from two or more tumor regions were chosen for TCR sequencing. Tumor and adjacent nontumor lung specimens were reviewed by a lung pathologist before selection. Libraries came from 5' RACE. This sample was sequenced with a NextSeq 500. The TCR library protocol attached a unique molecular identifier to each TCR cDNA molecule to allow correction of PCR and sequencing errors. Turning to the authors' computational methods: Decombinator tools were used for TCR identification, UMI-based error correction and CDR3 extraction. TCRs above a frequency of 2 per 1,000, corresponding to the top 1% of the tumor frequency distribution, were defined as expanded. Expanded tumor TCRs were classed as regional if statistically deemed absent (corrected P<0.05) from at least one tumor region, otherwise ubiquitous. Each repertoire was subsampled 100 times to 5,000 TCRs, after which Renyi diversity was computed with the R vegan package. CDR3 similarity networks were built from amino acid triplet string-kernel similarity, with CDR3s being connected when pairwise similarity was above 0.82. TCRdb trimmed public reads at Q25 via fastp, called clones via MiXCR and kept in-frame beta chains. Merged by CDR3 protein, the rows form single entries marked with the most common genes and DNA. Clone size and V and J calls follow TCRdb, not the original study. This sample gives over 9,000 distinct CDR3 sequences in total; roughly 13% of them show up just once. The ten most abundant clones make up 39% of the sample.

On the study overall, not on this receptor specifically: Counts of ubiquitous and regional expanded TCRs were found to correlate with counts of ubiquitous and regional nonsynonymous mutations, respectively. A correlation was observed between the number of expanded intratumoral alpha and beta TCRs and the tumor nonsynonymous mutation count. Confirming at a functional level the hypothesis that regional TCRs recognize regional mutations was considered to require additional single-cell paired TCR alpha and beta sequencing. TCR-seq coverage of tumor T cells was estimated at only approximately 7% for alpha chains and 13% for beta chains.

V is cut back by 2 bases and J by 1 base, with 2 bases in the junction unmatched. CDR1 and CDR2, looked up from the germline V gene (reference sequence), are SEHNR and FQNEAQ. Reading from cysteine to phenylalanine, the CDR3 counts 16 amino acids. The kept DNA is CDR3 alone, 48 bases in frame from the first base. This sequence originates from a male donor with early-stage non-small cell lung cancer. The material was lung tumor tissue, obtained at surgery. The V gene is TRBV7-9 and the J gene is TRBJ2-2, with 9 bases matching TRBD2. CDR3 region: CASSLLAGQNTGELFF. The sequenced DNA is TGTGCCAGCAGCTTACTAGCGGGGCAGAACACCGGGGAGCTGTTTTTT.